These 16 T cell receptor beta chains were all obtained from the same sample, sequenced in a study of cytomegalovirus exposure and HLA in healthy donors. The primer mix had 60 Vbeta and 13 Jbeta primers. Here immunoSEQ multiplex PCR was the method, and the copy in TCRdb shows in-frame clones only, minus some. The sample has under 200,000 clones, about 80% seen once. The sample taken for sequencing was PBMCs. The receptors here all came from a young man in good health and CMV-seronegative.

CDR3 nucleotide sequence: TGTGCCAGCACCCTGACTTCAGCGAGCTCCTACAATGAGCAGTTCTTC. It is translated as CASTLTSASSYNEQFF. The J gene is TRBJ2-1, the V gene TRBV2, with D uncertain. Trimming took 7 bases from V and 0 from J, leaving 16 bases between them. The V gene's germline CDR1 is SNHLY and CDR2 FYNNEI. The CDR3 covers 16 residues.

The rearrangement joins TRBV19 to TRBJ1-2, with 9 positions matching TRBD1. Germline CDR1 reads LNHDA; CDR2 reads SQIVND (reference sequence). V lost 5 bases to trimming and J lost 0 bases; unmatched junction nucleotides: 7. CDR3 length: 16 amino acids. CDR3 in amino acids: CASSLRTGVTNYGYTF. DNA of the CDR3: TGTGCCAGTAGTCTCCGGACAGGGGTAACTAACTATGGCTACACCTTC. The full variable domain, in which reference TRBV19 and TRBJ1-2 provide the parts outside the CDR3, is DGGITQSPKYLFRKEGQNVTLSCEQNLNHDAMYWYRQDPGQGLRLIYYSQIVNDFQKGDIAEGYSVSREKKESFPLTVTSAQKNPTAFYLCASSLRTGVTNYGYTFGSGTRLTVV.

Only a few counts were recorded for this clone. V gene TRBV7-3 combines with J gene TRBJ2-1, with D possibly being TRBD2 (6 bases). Trimming removed 4 bases from V and 6 bases from J, with 19 bases in between. CDR3 size: 16 residues. The germline V gene has CDR1 SGHTA and CDR2 FQGTGA. The CDR3 DNA reads TGTGCCAGCAGCTGGCCGGTGGTCGGGAGTGGCAATGAGCAGTTCTTC. Amino acids: CASSWPVVGSGNEQFF.

This clone has more than one count but fewer than ten. The chain couples TRBV30 to TRBJ2-7; D is possibly TRBD1 (6 bases). This CDR3 region has 14 residues. The V end lost 1 base, the J end lost 0 bases, and 10 bases lay between the germline ends. Germline V gene data show CDR1 as GTSNPN and CDR2 as SVGIG (reference sequence). This chain's CDR3 is CAWSGGLFSYEQYF. The CDR3 bases are TGTGCCTGGAGTGGGGGGCTGTTCTCCTACGAGCAGTACTTC.

The rearrangement links TRBV6-1 to TRBJ2-1, with 9 bases fitting TRBD2. The CDR3 extends over 16 amino acids. Germline V lookup: CDR1 MNHNS, CDR2 SASEGT. V shed 3 bases, J shed 12 bases, and the junction held 15 bases outside the gene matches. CDR3 protein: CASSDPLAGAAGGQFF. DNA of the CDR3: TGTGCCAGCAGTGATCCTTTAGCGGGAGCGGCCGGGGGGCAGTTCTTC.

This clone was seen a handful of times. This chain links TRBV30 with TRBJ1-6; D ambiguous. The ends were cut back, 2 bases at V and 13 bases at J, with 18 bases in the middle. Germline CDR1 GTSNPN, CDR2 SVGIG (reference sequence). The CDR3 extends over 14 amino acids. This CDR3 reads CAWSIVGLPFPLHF. The CDR3 DNA sequence: TGTGCCTGGAGTATTGTAGGACTCCCATTCCCCCTCCACTTT.

The chain joins TRBV11-3 to TRBJ2-1; 14 nucleotides line up with TRBD2. Germline V lookup: CDR1 SGHNT, CDR2 YENEEA. The ends lost 0 bases at V and 7 bases at J; junction bases unmatched: 11. The CDR3 loop spans 19 amino acids. The CDR3, as DNA: TGTGCCAGCAGCTTAGATCTCGGACTAGCGGGAGGCCGAGCAAATGAGCAGTTCTTC. Translating gives CASSLDLGLAGGRANEQFF.

The table lists this clone with a few counts. The CDR3 DNA reads TGTGCCAGCAGCTTCCGGGATATGAACACTGAAGCTTTCTTT. It yields the protein CASSFRDMNTEAFF. The gene calls are TRBV7-9 and TRBJ1-1; D not resolved. V lost 3 bases and J lost 0, with 8 bases in between. CDR3 length equals 14 residues. The germline gives CDR1 SEHNR, CDR2 FQNEAQ (reference sequence). The whole variable domain, filled in from reference TRBV7-9 and TRBJ1-1, reads DTGVSQNPRHKITKRGQNVTFRCDPISEHNRLYWYRQTLGQGPEFLTYFQNEAQLEKSRLLSDRFSAERPKGSFSTLEIQRTEQGDSAMYLCASSFRDMNTEAFFGQGTRLTVV.

V usage is TRBV15 and J usage is TRBJ2-1, with 8 bases lining up with TRBD1. Germline CDR1 reads LNHNV; CDR2 reads YYDKDF (reference sequence). The CDR3 is 16 amino acids. After removal of 3 bases from V and 2 bases from J, the junction contained 6 bases not matched to a gene. CDR3 in amino acids: CATSRGPDRAYNEQFF. The CDR3 coding sequence is TGTGCCACCAGCAGGGGTCCGGACAGGGCCTACAATGAGCAGTTCTTC.

The chain couples TRBV18 to TRBJ2-7; TRBD1 matches at 8 bases. The CDR3 sequence is 14 residues long. Trimming removed 2 bases from V and 2 bases from J; junction bases left unmatched: 2. The V gene's germline CDR1 is KGHSH and CDR2 LQKENI. The CDR3 bases are TGTGCCAGCTCACCAGCGGGACAGGCCTACGAGCAGTACTTC. Translating gives CASSPAGQAYEQYF. Drawing the rest from reference TRBV18 and TRBJ2-7, the complete variable domain is NAGVMQNPRHLVRRRGQEARLRCSPMKGHSHVYWYRQLPEEGLKFMVYLQKENIIDESGMPKERFSAEFPKEGPSILRIQQVVRGDSAAYFCASSPAGQAYEQYFGPGTRLTVT.

The chain has TRBV5-4 and TRBJ2-3; no clear D gene. Trimming cost V 0 bases and J 2 bases, with 13 bases left between them. The V gene's germline CDR1 is SGHNT and CDR2 YYREEE (reference sequence). This CDR3 spans 16 amino acids. The DNA of the CDR3 is TGTGCCAGCAGCTTGGAGCCCCAATACTCCACAGATACGCAGTATTTT. Its translation: CASSLEPQYSTDTQYF.

The sample holds a few counts of this clone. This sequence joins TRBV9 and TRBJ2-1; D might be TRBD2 (6 bases). The CDR3 runs 14 residues. The germline V and J ends were trimmed by 7 bases and 8 bases, with 19 bases remaining between them. From germline, CDR1 is SGDLS and CDR2 YYNGEE. CDR3 nucleotides: TGTGCCAGCGGCCCCGACCCTAGGGAGGATGAGCAGTTCTTC. Translated: CASGPDPREDEQFF.

This chain links TRBV4-3 with TRBJ2-1; 8 bases are shared with TRBD2. The CDR3 runs to 18 residues. After removal of 0 bases from V and 2 bases from J, the junction contained 9 bases not matched to a gene. The germline V gene has CDR1 LGHNA and CDR2 YSLEER. The DNA of the CDR3 is TGCGCCAGCAGCCAAGAAAAGATGCCAGCGGGGGCCTACAATGAGCAGTTCTTC. Residues: CASSQEKMPAGAYNEQFF.

The rearrangement uses TRBV5-1 and TRBJ2-2, with unresolved D. The CDR3 has 18 residues. CDR1 SGHRS and CDR2 YFSETQ come from the germline V gene. The ends were cut back, 4 bases at V and 4 bases at J, with 23 bases in the middle. CDR3 DNA sequence: TGCGCCAGCAGCCCGACCTCCTTACCGGGTTCGATCACCGGGGAGCTGTTTTTT. It specifies CASSPTSLPGSITGELFF.

The DNA for the CDR3 is TGTGCCAGCTCGCCAACGGGGGTTTTAGGGAATCAGCCCCAGCATTTT. Protein: CASSPTGVLGNQPQHF. The chain couples TRBV18 to TRBJ1-5, with a possible D match to TRBD1 (5 bases). Trimming took 6 bases from V and 4 from J, leaving 19 bases between them. Germline assignment: CDR1 KGHSH and CDR2 LQKENI. This CDR3 has 16 amino acids.

The DNA of the CDR3 is TGTGCCAGCAGCACAGACAGGGTGGATGAAAAACTGTTTTTT. Amino acids: CASSTDRVDEKLFF. J is TRBJ1-4 and V is TRBV7-8; TRBD1 matches at 7 bases. Germline V gives CDR1 SGHVS, CDR2 FQNEAQ. After removal of 5 bases from V and 6 bases from J, the junction contained 6 bases not matched to a gene. The CDR3 covers 14 residues.